This TCR beta chain emerged from a study of T cells in Graves' hyperthyroidism and ophthalmopathy. What was amplified from RNA transcripts were TCR beta CDR3 regions. The HTBI set primed first-round TCR CDR3 RT-PCR. TCRdb re-called the multiplex PCR reads through MiXCR, storing one row per CDR3 protein. The sample has under 40,000 distinct CDR3 sequences; roughly 52% are singletons. This sequence originates from a woman aged 50 to 65 with Graves' hyperthyroidism that later progressed to Graves' ophthalmopathy. Sequenced sample: blood.

The CDR3 DNA follows: TGTGCCAGCAGCATAGGGGGGGCCAGCGGCTACACCTTC. Protein product: CASSIGGASGYTF. The chain combines TRBV7-9 with TRBJ1-2; TRBD1 might be the D (6 bases). The CDR3 contains 13 residues. V was shortened by 5 bases and J by 8 bases, with 15 bases between the two germline ends. Per the germline V gene, CDR1 is SEHNR and CDR2 is FQNEAQ (reference sequence).